The 6 T cell receptor beta chains reported below all come from one sample, sequenced in a study of blood T cell repertoires in COVID-19. Generated by immunoSEQ multiplex PCR, the TCRdb table keeps only in-frame clones and is missing some. The sample yields a few hundred thousand clones, around 83% seen once. The sequenced sample was peripheral blood. These TCRs come from a woman aged 40 to 50 who had recovered from COVID-19.

This clone was recorded many times. The chain employs TRBV6-2 or TRBV6-3 and TRBJ2-7; a weak D match, TRBD2 (5 bases). Germline CDR1 and CDR2: MNHEY and SVGEGT. This CDR3 contains 13 residues. Deletions cut 2 bases from V and 7 bases from J, with 12 bases between. CDR3 region: CASSYTGTFEQYF. CDR3 bases: TGTGCCAGCAGTTACACGGGAACCTTTGAGCAGTACTTC.

Only a few counts were recorded for this clone. V usage is TRBV13 and J usage is TRBJ1-5, with D possibly matching TRBD1 (5 bases). The germline V and J ends were trimmed by 5 bases and 5 bases, with 10 bases remaining between them. The CDR3 spans 13 residues. Germline V gene data show CDR1 as PRHDT and CDR2 as FYEKMQ (reference sequence). CDR3 coding DNA: TGTGCCAGCAGCCTGGGGGGGGATCAGCCCCAGCATTTT. Its protein is CASSLGGDQPQHF. Complete variable domain (other parts from reference TRBV13 and TRBJ1-5): AAGVIQSPRHLIKEKRETATLKCYPIPRHDTVYWYQQGPGQDPQFLISFYEKMQSDKGSIPDRFSAQQFSDYHSELNMSSLELGDSALYFCASSLGGDQPQHFGDGTRLSIL.

This chain uses TRBV2 with TRBJ1-4; maybe TRBD1 (5 bases). This CDR3 contains 15 residues. Looked up from germline, CDR1 is SNHLY and CDR2 is FYNNEI. With 8 bases removed from V and 4 bases from J, the gap between germline ends came to 17 bases. CDR3 sequence reads: CASHQSGLYNEKLFF. CDR3 coding DNA: TGTGCCAGCCACCAATCAGGGCTCTATAATGAAAAACTGTTTTTT.

The genes are TRBV9 and TRBJ2-1; 8 bases are a match to TRBD2. With 4 bases clipped from V and 3 bases from J, the junction kept 6 bases outside the gene matches. The CDR3 spans 15 residues. Germline-derived CDR1 and CDR2 are SGDLS and YYNGEE. In DNA form, the CDR3 reads TGTGCCAGCAGCTCCGCCGGGGGGGGCTACAATGAGCAGTTCTTC. This translates into CASSSAGGGYNEQFF.

Only one count was recorded for this clone. The genes are TRBV18 and TRBJ1-4; D is unresolved. The V gene lost 3 bases and the J gene lost 8 bases, with 19 bases spanning the gap. The CDR3 has 16 amino acids. Germline CDR1 is KGHSH and CDR2 is LQKENI. In DNA, the CDR3 is TGTGCCAGCTCACCGTTTTCTTCTAGCAACAACGAAAAACTGTTTTTT. Amino acid sequence: CASSPFSSSNNEKLFF.

V usage is TRBV14 and J usage is TRBJ1-6; 10 bases match TRBD1. The CDR3 runs to 14 residues. V trimming: 4 bases; J trimming: 13 bases; junction bases outside the gene matches: 7. Germline V gene sequence: CDR1 SGHDN, CDR2 FVKESK. The CDR3 DNA sequence: TGTGCCAGCAGCCCGGGACAGGGGTTTTCTCCCCTCCACTTT. It encodes CASSPGQGFSPLHF.